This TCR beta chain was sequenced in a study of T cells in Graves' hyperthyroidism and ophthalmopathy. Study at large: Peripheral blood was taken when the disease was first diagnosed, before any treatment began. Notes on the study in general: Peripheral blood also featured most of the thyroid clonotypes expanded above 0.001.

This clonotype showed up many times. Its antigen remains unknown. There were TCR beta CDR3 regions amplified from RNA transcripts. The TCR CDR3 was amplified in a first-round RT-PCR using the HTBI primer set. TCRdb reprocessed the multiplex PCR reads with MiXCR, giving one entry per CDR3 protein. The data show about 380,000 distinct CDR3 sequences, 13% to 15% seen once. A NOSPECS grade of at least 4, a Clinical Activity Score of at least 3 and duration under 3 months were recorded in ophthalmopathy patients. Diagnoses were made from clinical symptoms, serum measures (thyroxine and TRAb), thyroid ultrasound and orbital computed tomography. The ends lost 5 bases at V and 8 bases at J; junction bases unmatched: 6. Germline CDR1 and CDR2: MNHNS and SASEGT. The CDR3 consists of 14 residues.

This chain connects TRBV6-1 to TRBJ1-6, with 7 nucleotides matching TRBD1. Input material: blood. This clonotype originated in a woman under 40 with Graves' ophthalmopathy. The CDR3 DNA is TGTGCCAGCAGTACAGGGACAGCGTATTCACCCCTCCACTTT. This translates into CASSTGTAYSPLHF.